This TCR beta chain was identified during a study of control samples from healthy donors and cancer patients. TCRdb's table, derived via immunoSEQ multiplex PCR, lists solely in-frame clones and lacks some. The top ten clones hold under 7.5% of a sample with under 80,000 clones, 94% of them seen once. Trimming took 9 bases from V and 2 from J, leaving 11 bases between them. This CDR3 comprises 13 residues. This receptor was obtained from a woman in her thirties or forties in good health. The genes are TRBV12-3 or TRBV12-4 and TRBJ2-1, with D perhaps matching TRBD1 or TRBD2 (5 bases each). Sequenced material: blood. As DNA, the CDR3 is TGTGCCAGTCACCAGGGACCCTACAATGAGCAGTTCTTC. This sequence encodes CASHQGPYNEQFF.